These T cell receptor beta chains were read from a single sample in a study of shared clonotypes between healthy human individuals. TCRdb's copy holds only in-frame clones and misses some; the assay was immunoSEQ multiplex PCR. The sample shows fewer than 1 million clones, just over 95% of them seen only once. Sequencing was carried out using naive CD8+ T cells sorted from blood. Receptor source: a man in his thirties or forties in good health. Each CDR3 is given with its conserved first and last residue. Each record gives: V gene, clone size, J gene, D gene, CDR3 protein, CDR3 DNA. The D gene is left open where the match is weak. The size field is filled for only some rows; it gives once, few, many or a size class.

V gene: TRBV11-2; clone size: .; J gene: TRBJ1-1; D gene: TRBD1; CDR3 protein: CASSLGQDRGMNTEAFF; CDR3 DNA: TGTGCCAGCAGCTTAGGCCAAGACAGGGGCATGAACACTGAAGCTTTCTTT
V gene: TRBV15; clone size: .; J gene: TRBJ2-1; D gene: .; CDR3 protein: CATSREGLLVGINEQFF; CDR3 DNA: TGTGCCACCAGCAGAGAGGGGTTACTAGTAGGCATCAATGAGCAGTTCTTC
V gene: TRBV7-8; clone size: .; J gene: TRBJ1-1; D gene: .; CDR3 protein: CASSLAKISTEAFF; CDR3 DNA: TGTGCCAGCAGCTTAGCGAAGATAAGCACTGAAGCTTTCTTT
V gene: TRBV5-4; clone size: .; J gene: TRBJ2-7; D gene: TRBD2; CDR3 protein: CASSTSSGDYEQYF; CDR3 DNA: TGTGCCAGCAGCACCTCTAGCGGGGATTACGAGCAGTACTTC
V gene: TRBV2; clone size: .; J gene: TRBJ1-1; D gene: .; CDR3 protein: CASRRGEGGTEAFF; CDR3 DNA: TGTGCCAGCAGGAGAGGGGAGGGGGGCACTGAAGCTTTCTTT
V gene: TRBV9; clone size: .; J gene: TRBJ2-1; D gene: TRBD2; CDR3 protein: CASSHRLAGPSYNEQFF; CDR3 DNA: TGTGCCAGCAGCCATAGACTAGCGGGACCTTCCTACAATGAGCAGTTCTTC
V gene: TRBV19; clone size: .; J gene: TRBJ2-3; D gene: TRBD2; CDR3 protein: CASSTLAGDSDTQYF; CDR3 DNA: TGTGCCAGTAGTACGTTAGCGGGAGATTCAGATACGCAGTATTTT
V gene: TRBV29-1; clone size: .; J gene: TRBJ2-3; D gene: .; CDR3 protein: CSVDGYALARSTDTQYF; CDR3 DNA: TGCAGCGTTGATGGTTATGCCCTAGCGCGTAGCACAGATACGCAGTATTTT
V gene: TRBV4-1; clone size: .; J gene: TRBJ2-1; D gene: TRBD1; CDR3 protein: CASSQEGQVYNEQFF; CDR3 DNA: TGCGCCAGCAGCCAAGAAGGACAGGTCTACAATGAGCAGTTCTTC
V gene: TRBV4-1; clone size: .; J gene: TRBJ2-1; D gene: .; CDR3 protein: CASSHPGTYNEQFF; CDR3 DNA: TGCGCCAGCAGCCACCCCGGGACTTACAATGAGCAGTTCTTC
V gene: TRBV7-9; clone size: .; J gene: TRBJ2-7; D gene: TRBD2; CDR3 protein: CASSSEAHGLAYEQYF; CDR3 DNA: TGTGCCAGCAGCTCCGAGGCGCATGGACTAGCTTACGAGCAGTACTTC
V gene: TRBV6-6; clone size: .; J gene: TRBJ2-7; D gene: .; CDR3 protein: CASCEVGGSYEQYF; CDR3 DNA: TGTGCCAGCTGCGAAGTTGGGGGTTCCTACGAGCAGTACTTC
V gene: TRBV10-1; clone size: .; J gene: TRBJ2-7; D gene: .; CDR3 protein: CASSESILDSGEQYF; CDR3 DNA: TGCGCCAGCAGTGAGTCTATACTAGATTCGGGGGAGCAGTACTTC
V gene: TRBV18; clone size: .; J gene: TRBJ2-7; D gene: TRBD1; CDR3 protein: CASSVGQGYEQYF; CDR3 DNA: TGTGCCAGCTCAGTGGGACAGGGATACGAGCAGTACTTC
V gene: TRBV27; clone size: .; J gene: TRBJ2-3; D gene: TRBD2; CDR3 protein: CASSLLAGLTDTQYF; CDR3 DNA: TGTGCCAGCAGTTTGCTAGCGGGGCTCACAGATACGCAGTATTTT
V gene: TRBV7-9; clone size: .; J gene: TRBJ2-7; D gene: .; CDR3 protein: CASSLASGTSYEQYF; CDR3 DNA: TGTGCCAGCAGCTTAGCTTCCGGGACCTCCTACGAGCAGTACTTC
V gene: TRBV5-1; clone size: .; J gene: TRBJ1-2; D gene: .; CDR3 protein: CASSFDSGSNYGYTF; CDR3 DNA: TGCGCCAGCAGCTTCGACAGCGGAAGTAACTATGGCTACACCTTC
V gene: TRBV30; clone size: .; J gene: TRBJ2-1; D gene: .; CDR3 protein: CAWTAGTSSYNEQFF; CDR3 DNA: TGTGCCTGGACAGCAGGTACCAGCTCCTACAATGAGCAGTTCTTC
V gene: TRBV18; clone size: .; J gene: TRBJ2-5; D gene: .; CDR3 protein: CASSPPGSAEQGGTQYF; CDR3 DNA: TGTGCCAGCTCACCTCCGGGAAGCGCCGAACAAGGGGGGACCCAGTACTTC
V gene: TRBV27; clone size: .; J gene: TRBJ1-5; D gene: .; CDR3 protein: CASSPNSNQPQHF; CDR3 DNA: TGTGCCAGCAGCCCAAACAGCAATCAGCCCCAGCATTTT
V gene: TRBV27; clone size: .; J gene: TRBJ2-5; D gene: .; CDR3 protein: CASWPQGIGETQYF; CDR3 DNA: TGTGCCAGCTGGCCCCAGGGTATCGGAGAGACCCAGTACTTC
V gene: TRBV7-9; clone size: .; J gene: TRBJ2-2; D gene: .; CDR3 protein: CASSPIAGFITGELFF; CDR3 DNA: TGTGCCAGCAGCCCTATTGCAGGGTTTATCACCGGGGAGCTGTTTTTT
V gene: TRBV14; clone size: once; J gene: TRBJ2-1; D gene: TRBD2; CDR3 protein: CASSQRFGRNEQFF; CDR3 DNA: TGTGCCAGCAGCCAACGTTTCGGGAGGAATGAGCAGTTCTTC
V gene: TRBV30; clone size: .; J gene: TRBJ2-7; D gene: .; CDR3 protein: CAWSPGASYEQYF; CDR3 DNA: TGTGCCTGGAGCCCCGGGGCCTCCTACGAGCAGTACTTC
V gene: TRBV7-6; clone size: .; J gene: TRBJ2-1; D gene: TRBD2; CDR3 protein: CASSPELREGHEQFF; CDR3 DNA: TGTGCCAGCAGCCCGGAGTTGAGGGAGGGCCATGAGCAGTTCTTC
V gene: TRBV4-1; clone size: .; J gene: TRBJ2-1; D gene: .; CDR3 protein: CASSQGPLSTRALALGEQFF; CDR3 DNA: TGCGCCAGCAGCCAAGGGCCCCTTTCCACACGGGCCCTGGCCCTAGGTGAGCAGTTCTTC
V gene: TRBV7-6; clone size: .; J gene: TRBJ2-7; D gene: .; CDR3 protein: CASSLGPSYEQYF; CDR3 DNA: TGTGCCAGCAGCTTAGGACCCTCCTACGAGCAGTACTTC
V gene: TRBV9; clone size: .; J gene: TRBJ2-2; D gene: .; CDR3 protein: CASPGSWGTGELFF; CDR3 DNA: TGTGCCTCCCCCGGGAGTTGGGGCACCGGGGAGCTGTTTTTT
V gene: TRBV28; clone size: .; J gene: TRBJ2-7; D gene: TRBD1; CDR3 protein: CASSGDREYEQYF; CDR3 DNA: TGTGCCAGCAGTGGGGACAGGGAGTACGAGCAGTACTTC
V gene: TRBV11-2; clone size: .; J gene: TRBJ2-2; D gene: TRBD2; CDR3 protein: CASSFLAGGDTGELFF; CDR3 DNA: TGTGCCAGCAGCTTCCTAGCGGGAGGCGACACCGGGGAGCTGTTTTTT
V gene: TRBV10-3; clone size: .; J gene: TRBJ1-4; D gene: .; CDR3 protein: CAISESEGGEKLFF; CDR3 DNA: TGTGCCATCAGTGAGTCGGAGGGGGGAGAAAAACTGTTTTTT
V gene: TRBV2; clone size: .; J gene: TRBJ2-1; D gene: .; CDR3 protein: CATLGGHNEQFF; CDR3 DNA: TGTGCCACACTAGGGGGACACAATGAGCAGTTCTTC
V gene: TRBV14; clone size: .; J gene: TRBJ1-1; D gene: TRBD1; CDR3 protein: CASSRQGRHTEAFF; CDR3 DNA: TGTGCCAGCAGCCGACAGGGAAGACACACTGAAGCTTTCTTT
V gene: TRBV2; clone size: .; J gene: TRBJ1-2; D gene: TRBD1; CDR3 protein: CASSLWGRGDIGYTF; CDR3 DNA: TGTGCCAGCAGCCTTTGGGGCAGGGGGGATATTGGCTACACCTTC
V gene: TRBV7-9; clone size: .; J gene: TRBJ2-5; D gene: TRBD2; CDR3 protein: CASSPELAGNSETQYF; CDR3 DNA: TGTGCCAGCAGCCCCGAACTAGCGGGCAACTCGGAGACCCAGTACTTC
V gene: TRBV5-4; clone size: .; J gene: TRBJ2-7; D gene: TRBD1; CDR3 protein: CASSYHRDRRYEQYF; CDR3 DNA: TGTGCCAGCAGCTACCATAGGGACAGGAGATACGAGCAGTACTTC